These T cell receptor beta chains were read from a single sample in a study of cytomegalovirus exposure and HLA in healthy donors. This table comes from immunoSEQ multiplex PCR, and its TCRdb copy is limited to in-frame clones, with some not included. Altogether 85,000 to 120,000 clones are present, about 70% being singletons, with the ten largest covering over 2.5%. Material: PBMCs. The receptors come from a female donor in good health and CMV-seronegative. Each CDR3 is given with its conserved first and last residue. The order of the fields is J gene, D gene, clone size, V gene, CDR3 protein, CDR3 DNA. The D gene is left open where the match is weak. Not all rows give a size; the values are once, few, many and, for expanded clones, a class.

>TRBJ2-2|.|.|TRBV4-2
CASSQRDQNTGELFF
TGTGCCAGCAGCCAGCGGGACCAAAACACCGGGGAGCTGTTTTTT
>TRBJ2-3|.|.|TRBV30
CASAAVTDTQYF
TGTGCCTCCGCCGCGGTCACAGATACGCAGTATTTT
>TRBJ2-7|TRBD1|once|TRBV6-6
CASSYGDRGSGEQYF
TGTGCCAGCAGTTACGGGGACAGGGGGAGTGGCGAGCAGTACTTC
>TRBJ2-2|TRBD2|.|TRBV6-6
CASRGLAGDSTGELFF
TGTGCCAGCAGAGGACTAGCGGGAGATAGCACCGGGGAGCTGTTTTTT
>TRBJ2-7|.|.|TRBV27
CASSSIQGEQYF
TGTGCCAGCAGCTCCATACAGGGAGAGCAGTACTTC
>TRBJ2-2|.|.|TRBV6-4
CASRLGPETGELFF
TGTGCCAGCAGGCTCGGTCCTGAGACCGGGGAGCTGTTTTTT
>TRBJ2-3|.|.|TRBV19
CASSVPGTDTQYF
TGTGCCAGTAGTGTTCCGGGTACAGATACGCAGTATTTT
>TRBJ2-7|TRBD2|.|TRBV4-1
CASSRTRGEYEQYF
TGCGCCAGCAGCCGGACGCGGGGGGAATACGAGCAGTACTTC
>TRBJ2-1|.|.|TRBV30
CAWRERGGTGGEQFF
TGTGCCTGGAGGGAGCGGGGGGGCACAGGGGGCGAGCAGTTCTTC
>TRBJ2-7|TRBD1|.|TRBV28
CASSQQGARFEQYF
TGTGCCAGCTCTCAGCAGGGGGCTCGTTTCGAGCAGTACTTC
>TRBJ2-2|TRBD2|.|TRBV7-8
CASRVTREGNGELFF
TGTGCCAGCAGAGTTACACGGGAGGGGAACGGGGAGCTGTTTTTT
>TRBJ1-2|TRBD1|.|TRBV2
CASSEVRTGTGLPYGYTF
TGTGCCAGCAGTGAGGTCAGGACAGGGACGGGTTTGCCGTATGGCTACACCTTC
>TRBJ2-7|.|few|TRBV7-6
CASSLFAGSGQDEQYF
TGTGCCAGCAGCTTATTTGCCGGGAGTGGTCAGGACGAGCAGTACTTC
>TRBJ1-1|TRBD1|.|TRBV9
CASSVAGGQGGTEAFF
TGTGCCAGCAGCGTAGCTGGGGGACAGGGGGGCACTGAAGCTTTCTTT
>TRBJ2-7|TRBD2|once|TRBV5-1
CASSWGTSGGYEQYF
TGCGCCAGCAGCTGGGGGACTAGCGGGGGTTACGAGCAGTACTTC
>TRBJ2-7|TRBD1|.|TRBV27
CASSWSGQGSHEQYF
TGTGCCAGCAGTTGGAGTGGACAGGGCTCCCACGAGCAGTACTTC
>TRBJ2-5|TRBD1|few|TRBV6-6
CASTKTGLSEQYF
TGTGCCAGCACCAAGACAGGGTTGAGTGAGCAGTACTTC
>TRBJ1-4|TRBD1|.|TRBV9
CASSVGQGPNEKLFF
TGTGCCAGCAGCGTCGGACAGGGCCCTAATGAAAAACTGTTTTTT
>TRBJ2-7|.|.|TRBV29-1
CSVGTQSSYEQYF
TGCAGCGTCGGGACACAAAGCTCCTACGAGCAGTACTTC
>TRBJ2-3|TRBD2|.|TRBV5-6
CASSTSLAGGLNTQYF
TGTGCCAGCAGCACCTCCCTAGCGGGAGGTTTGAATACGCAGTATTTT
>TRBJ1-1|TRBD1|.|TRBV7-3
CASSPTGAAEAFF
TGTGCCAGCAGCCCGACAGGGGCCGCTGAAGCTTTCTTT
>TRBJ2-3|TRBD2|.|TRBV7-9
CASTPPSAGAIDTQYF
TGTGCCAGCACTCCCCCATCAGCGGGAGCGATAGATACGCAGTATTTT
>TRBJ2-1|.|few|TRBV7-9
CASSLRDTYNEQFF
TGTGCCAGCAGCTTAAGGGACACCTACAATGAGCAGTTCTTC
>TRBJ2-7|TRBD2|.|TRBV29-1
CSVTVAGAYEQYF
TGCAGCGTTACCGTAGCGGGAGCCTACGAGCAGTACTTC
>TRBJ2-5|.|.|TRBV9
CASSVDMGAETQYF
TGTGCCAGCAGCGTAGATATGGGGGCGGAGACCCAGTACTTC
>TRBJ2-7|TRBD2|few|TRBV4-3
CASSHRRGAPGYEQYF
TGCGCCAGCAGCCACAGGCGGGGGGCCCCGGGCTACGAGCAGTACTTC
>TRBJ2-7|.|few|TRBV4-1
CASSQVIQGKEQYF
TGCGCCAGCAGCCAAGTAATCCAGGGGAAAGAGCAGTACTTC
>TRBJ2-7|.|once|TRBV7-9
CASSFGIGETPLFF
TGTGCCAGCAGCTTCGGTATTGGGGAGACTCCACTCTTCTTC
>TRBJ2-1|TRBD2|.|TRBV27
CASSPGTSGRNEQFF
TGTGCCAGCAGTCCCGGGACTAGCGGGAGGAATGAGCAGTTCTTC
>TRBJ1-4|.|.|TRBV10-2
CASSESGIQNEKLFF
TGCGCCAGCAGTGAATCAGGGATACAAAATGAAAAACTGTTTTTT
>TRBJ2-3|.|.|TRBV9
CASSKGPTDTQYF
TGTGCCAGCAGCAAGGGGCCCACAGATACGCAGTATTTT
>TRBJ2-1|TRBD2|.|TRBV27
CASSPRLAGGNEQFF
TGTGCCAGCAGTCCCCGACTAGCGGGAGGCAATGAGCAGTTCTTC
>TRBJ2-1|TRBD2|once|TRBV12-5
CASASSRASGSGEQFF
TGTGCTAGTGCCTCCTCTAGGGCTAGCGGGAGCGGTGAGCAGTTCTTC
>TRBJ1-1|.|few|TRBV5-6
CASSLRQGYTEAFF
TGTGCCAGCAGTTTGAGGCAGGGATACACTGAAGCTTTCTTT
>TRBJ2-2|TRBD2|.|TRBV27
CASSSGLAGDRLTGELFF
TGTGCCAGCAGTTCGGGACTAGCGGGAGACCGCCTCACCGGGGAGCTGTTTTTT
>TRBJ2-7|.|.|TRBV15
CATSRGASGSGEQYF
TGTGCCACCAGCAGAGGAGCCAGCGGGTCGGGAGAGCAGTACTTC
>TRBJ2-7|.|.|TRBV25-1
CASGEGSKYEQYF
TGTGCCAGCGGCGAAGGGAGTAAGTACGAGCAGTACTTC
>TRBJ2-1|TRBD2|.|TRBV11-2
CASSLFASGTYNEQFF
TGTGCCAGCAGCTTATTCGCTAGCGGTACCTACAATGAGCAGTTCTTC